The subject of this entry is one T cell receptor beta chain. What antigen it recognizes has not been identified. No much larger clonotype is one base removed from it; base qualities were not supplied. The sample comes from a study of blood T cell repertoires in COVID-19 (dated by TCRdb to the early 2020s). For context, the study as a whole: Samples from collaborators originated in the United States, Italy and Spain and spanned both the acute and convalescent phases of COVID-19. The samples were drawn from the first 160 participants of the ongoing ImmuneRACE study and from 950 to 1,500 subjects provided by 6 global collaborators. Where HLA class I and class II types were available, the types were taken from metadata supplied by the sample provider, not from assay-based typing. The dataset comprised deeply sampled blood TCRbeta repertoires from subjects exposed to, actively infected with, or recovered from COVID-19. The repertoires were released in a freely available public database meant as a resource for research on the immune response to SARS-CoV-2. The material from the prospective study consisted of cDNA or gDNA derived from T cells, B-cell-depleted T cells, or PBMCs. Nearly every sample came with metadata listing a de-identified subject ID, COVID-19 status, age in years and sex.

Participants in the prospective study were enrolled through a virtual design, were aged roughly 18 to 100 years, and lived in some 24 United States geographic areas. In the prospective study, cohorts were assigned on the basis of participant-reported clinical history obtained from a screening survey and a study questionnaire. Exposed participants had been in contact with someone with a PCR-confirmed or clinician-diagnosed COVID-19 case within 2 weeks of study entry. In the prospective study, mobile phlebotomists collected whole blood, serum and a nasopharyngeal or oropharyngeal swab from each participant. Prospective study participants could optionally give additional blood draws and questionnaires over an approximately two-month period. Prospective study blood samples were shipped either frozen or at room temperature before DNA extraction. Results the study describes overall, beyond this receptor: Clinical and demographic metadata were provided uncurated, with the amount varying by source and participant.

TCRbeta CDR3 regions were amplified from genomic DNA by means of the immunoSEQ Assay, a bias-controlled multiplex PCR. The original pipeline was this. The number of nucleated cells in each sample was estimated from the amplification of reference gene primers within the assay. To quantify the absolute abundance of each unique TCRbeta CDR3 rearrangement, sequence reads were collapsed and filtered. For each sample, productive Simpson clonality was calculated by taking the square root of Simpson's diversity index across productive rearrangements. Not all clones reach the TCRdb copy of this immuneACCESS table, which keeps in-frame sequences only. Checked studies attribute under half of the gap to unresolved V genes and leave the rest unexplained. That table gives V, J and clone size, and the DNA gave D and trimming. A total of a few hundred thousand clones appear in this sample, about 90% of them only once. The ten largest clones represent approximately 1% of the sample.

The receptor was isolated from a woman aged 25 to 39 who had been exposed to COVID-19. The sequencing sample was made of PBMCs or T cells enriched from blood (not recorded which).

The CDR3 reads as follows: CASSRHTSFPPSGTSYEQYF. The DNA sequence reads TGTGCCAGCAGTCGCCACACGTCCTTCCCCCCTAGCGGAACTTCGTACGAGCAGTACTTC. Rearrangement joined TRBV27 to TRBJ2-7; TRBD2 matches 7 bases in the middle. The CDR3 spans 20 residues, from the cysteine through the phenylalanine. Only the CDR3 part of the read is kept: 60 bases, read in frame from the first base. The germline V gene (reference sequence) specifies MNHEY as CDR1 and SMNVEV as CDR2. Relative to germline, V is missing 5 bases and J is missing 4 bases, with 26 bases of the junction outside any gene match.